The rows below give T cell receptor beta chains drawn from one sample of a study of CD8 T cells in Susac syndrome. MiXCR, applied by TCRdb to the immunoSEQ multiplex PCR reads, yields one record per CDR3 protein. Of 330,000 or so distinct CDR3 sequences listed, around 91% are singletons. The sample comprised CD8+ T cells from PBMCs. All receptors come from a human donor with multiple sclerosis. Both conserved end residues are part of each CDR3. Fields, in order: CDR3 protein, clone size, V gene. Expanded clones are given a class, and other clones once, few, many or no size at all.

cdr3_aa: CSARGPGFSGESYEQYF
clone_size: .
v_call: TRBV20-1

cdr3_aa: CASSLIPSSGNTIYF
clone_size: .
v_call: TRBV5-6

cdr3_aa: CSATHPGRGEPGNEQFF
clone_size: .
v_call: TRBV20-1

cdr3_aa: CASSQTKDRGLYYGYTF
clone_size: .
v_call: TRBV4-1

cdr3_aa: CASSFGGNEQYF
clone_size: few
v_call: TRBV27

cdr3_aa: CASSLGGENEKLFF
clone_size: .
v_call: TRBV27

cdr3_aa: CASSNEGRLSSYEQYF
clone_size: .
v_call: TRBV21-1

cdr3_aa: CASSYGRDEQFF
clone_size: few
v_call: TRBV6-5

cdr3_aa: CASSLAGLHNEQFF
clone_size: .
v_call: TRBV4-3

cdr3_aa: CASSVSLGSNYGYTF
clone_size: .
v_call: TRBV9

cdr3_aa: CAWMGAPFSAGELFF
clone_size: .
v_call: TRBV30

cdr3_aa: CASSVGEATYEQYF
clone_size: .
v_call: TRBV5-6

cdr3_aa: CASSLFLSGEAFF
clone_size: .
v_call: TRBV7-3

cdr3_aa: CASSLEQGVNEQYF
clone_size: .
v_call: TRBV5-5

cdr3_aa: CASSLGVTDTEAFF
clone_size: .
v_call: TRBV7-6

cdr3_aa: CSAPPAGGTDTQYF
clone_size: .
v_call: TRBV29-1

cdr3_aa: CASTPIGSNYGYTF
clone_size: .
v_call: TRBV28

cdr3_aa: CSVGGLKSTDTQYF
clone_size: .
v_call: TRBV29-1

cdr3_aa: CASSPRGVSGYEQYF
clone_size: .
v_call: TRBV27

cdr3_aa: CASGELAGRAAFF
clone_size: .
v_call: TRBV7-9

cdr3_aa: CASSLAVRGGETQYF
clone_size: .
v_call: TRBV7-9

cdr3_aa: CASRMGQGDHEAFF
clone_size: .
v_call: TRBV5-1

cdr3_aa: CASSQEVTGELFF
clone_size: few
v_call: TRBV4-2

cdr3_aa: CASSVPGSGTQYF
clone_size: .
v_call: TRBV9

cdr3_aa: CASSGRLSTDTQYF
clone_size: .
v_call: TRBV9

cdr3_aa: CASRDVQGNTIYF
clone_size: .
v_call: TRBV25-1

cdr3_aa: CSINRVNTGELFF
clone_size: .
v_call: TRBV20-1

cdr3_aa: CASSLGRTGQGAYEQYF
clone_size: few
v_call: TRBV5-1

cdr3_aa: CASSKSPDNEQFF
clone_size: .
v_call: TRBV7-9

cdr3_aa: CASNIYPSGADEQYF
clone_size: .
v_call: TRBV27

cdr3_aa: CASSIDLSGGPNTGELFF
clone_size: .
v_call: TRBV19

cdr3_aa: CATRSPLSSYEQYF
clone_size: .
v_call: TRBV10-3

cdr3_aa: CATSRAVDTQYF
clone_size: .
v_call: TRBV15

cdr3_aa: CASSHRNTGELFF
clone_size: .
v_call: TRBV14

cdr3_aa: CASSLWGLAQETQYF
clone_size: .
v_call: TRBV7-8

cdr3_aa: CASNLSGGTYNEQFF
clone_size: .
v_call: TRBV7-2

cdr3_aa: CASSPTYRAPLHF
clone_size: .
v_call: TRBV5-6

cdr3_aa: CASSLVLGTNEAFF
clone_size: once
v_call: TRBV5-6

cdr3_aa: CASSHLFSYEQYF
clone_size: .
v_call: TRBV2

cdr3_aa: CAWSVTGGEIREQYF
clone_size: few
v_call: TRBV30

cdr3_aa: CASAPGTGIHEQYF
clone_size: .
v_call: TRBV13

cdr3_aa: CSVAPGGQSYEQYF
clone_size: .
v_call: TRBV29-1

cdr3_aa: CASSLTGGPADGEKLFF
clone_size: .
v_call: TRBV18

cdr3_aa: CASSFRNGPEAFF
clone_size: .
v_call: TRBV7-9

cdr3_aa: CASSFQGSEELFF
clone_size: .
v_call: TRBV5-4

cdr3_aa: CASSFPGGPQHF
clone_size: .
v_call: TRBV5-6

cdr3_aa: CASSQGQGPEQYF
clone_size: .
v_call: TRBV11-2

cdr3_aa: CASSSEGTDTDTQYF
clone_size: .
v_call: TRBV27

cdr3_aa: CASSSGRERPNEQFF
clone_size: .
v_call: TRBV11-1

cdr3_aa: CASSLVPEDNEQFF
clone_size: few
v_call: TRBV7-9

cdr3_aa: CASSYELDRKNEQFF
clone_size: .
v_call: TRBV6-5

cdr3_aa: CASSHPPYEQYF
clone_size: .
v_call: TRBV7-2

cdr3_aa: CASSGQASNQPQHF
clone_size: .
v_call: TRBV6-5

cdr3_aa: CSVGPGTGELFF
clone_size: once
v_call: TRBV29-1

cdr3_aa: CASSSTGGINNEQFF
clone_size: .
v_call: TRBV7-8

cdr3_aa: CASSYTQVRDTIYF
clone_size: few
v_call: TRBV6-5

cdr3_aa: CASSLGASPDGYTF
clone_size: .
v_call: TRBV9

cdr3_aa: CASSLGGRGIFYEQYF
clone_size: .
v_call: TRBV7-8

cdr3_aa: CASSSGVPGELFF
clone_size: .
v_call: TRBV12-3/TRBV12-4